This TCR beta chain emerged from a study of blood T cell repertoires in COVID-19 (dated by TCRdb to about 2020). As for the study more broadly: The collaborator samples originated in the United States, Italy and Spain and spanned the acute and convalescent phases of COVID-19. A de-identified subject ID, COVID-19 status, age in years and sex were almost always included in the sample metadata. The material from the prospective study consisted of cDNA or gDNA derived from T cells, B-cell-depleted T cells, or PBMCs. Where available, HLA class I and class II types were obtained from metadata supplied by the sample provider rather than from assay-based typing. Subjects who had been exposed to COVID-19, were actively infected with it, or had recovered from it provided the deeply sampled blood TCRbeta repertoires that made up the dataset. The repertoires were made available in a free public database intended to serve as a resource for research on the immune response to SARS-CoV-2. The samples were drawn from two sources: the first 160 participants of the ongoing ImmuneRACE study, and 1,254 subjects contributed by 6 global collaborators.

Whole blood was collected in K2EDTA tubes by collaborating institutions according to the institutions' own protocols. For TCRbeta analysis, collaborators shipped samples as frozen whole blood, isolated PBMCs, or DNA extracted from either of those sample types. TCRbeta CDR3 regions were amplified from genomic DNA by means of the immunoSEQ Assay, a bias-controlled multiplex PCR. Processing in the source paper ran as follows. Within the assay, amplification of reference gene primers was used to estimate how many nucleated cells each sample contained. To quantify the absolute abundance of each unique TCRbeta CDR3 rearrangement, sequence reads were collapsed and filtered. For each sample, productive Simpson clonality was calculated as the square root of Simpson's diversity index over productive rearrangements. Entries here come from immuneACCESS through TCRdb and include only in-frame sequences with V and J called. Some clones fail to appear in such tables; in the studies checked, an unresolved V gene covers under half of the shortfall, and the cause of the remainder is unknown. V, J and clone size derive from that table, while D and trimming were established from the DNA sequence. The sample table lists approximately 210,000 clones, 90% to 95% of them with a count of one. Of the sample, under 1.5% is held by the ten largest clones.

The CDR3 runs 15 residues from the cysteine to the phenylalanine. CDR3 DNA only is kept here, 45 bases in frame from base 1. Relative to germline, V is 2 bases shorter and J is 3 bases shorter, with 10 bases between their ends. The germline V gene sets CDR1 to MDHEN and CDR2 to SYDVKM. About this clone: No antigen is known for it. Qualities for individual bases were not recorded, and no much larger clone is one base off.

Study-wide findings and limitations: The amount of clinical and demographic metadata varied by source and participant and was provided uncurated.

Material for sequencing was peripheral blood. The chain couples TRBV28 to TRBJ2-2; the D gene is perhaps TRBD2, on 7 matching bases. This TCR derives from a man under 40 with acute or convalescent COVID-19. Read as DNA, the sequence is TGTGCCAGCAGTTTAGGGGGGGCGGACACCGGGGAGCTGTTTTTT. Translated, it reads CASSLGGADTGELFF.